The next 18 T cell receptor beta chains were all read from a single sample in a study of T cell responses to AZD1222 COVID-19 vaccine. Sequencing used immunoSEQ multiplex PCR; TCRdb keeps in-frame clones, though not all of them. The sample records 140,000 to 150,000 clones, just over 90% being singletons. The sequencing used peripheral blood, collected on day 0 of AZD1222 vaccination. These TCRs come from an adult in good health.

The J gene is TRBJ1-2, the V gene TRBV6-1; D remains ambiguous. V gave up 2 bases and J gave up 3 bases, with 7 bases separating them. There are 13 residues in the CDR3. From germline, CDR1 is MNHNS and CDR2 SASEGT. In nucleotides, the CDR3 is TGTGCCAGCAGTGAAAGGACGGACTATGGCTACACCTTC. Its translation: CASSERTDYGYTF.

The chain has TRBV6-4 and TRBJ2-3; a weak D match, TRBD1 (6 bases). CDR1 and CDR2 (germline): MRHNA, SNTAGT. V lost 0 bases and J lost 7, with 14 bases in between. The CDR3 extends over 15 amino acids. Written as DNA, the CDR3 is TGTGCCAGCAGTGACTCAGTGGGGGCCTCGAATACGCAGTATTTT. This codes for CASSDSVGASNTQYF.

The J gene is TRBJ2-7, the V gene TRBV7-3, with D perhaps given as TRBD1 or TRBD2 (5 bases each). The length of the CDR3 is 16 residues. Trimming pared 1 base from V and 0 bases from J, leaving 13 bases between. CDR1 SGHTA and CDR2 FQGTGA come from the germline V gene. CDR3 loop: CASSLMAGATSYEQYF. CDR3 nucleotide sequence: TGTGCCAGCAGCTTAATGGCCGGGGCGACCTCCTACGAGCAGTACTTC.

This clone appeared once. This CDR3 is CAVSRNWDLHGYTF. Here the CDR3 DNA reads TGTGCCGTAAGCAGGAATTGGGACTTGCATGGCTACACCTTC. The chain has TRBV7-9 and TRBJ1-2, with D tentatively TRBD1 (5 bases). The CDR3 has 14 amino acids. Germline loops: CDR1 SEHNR, CDR2 FQNEAQ (reference sequence). V lost 11 bases and J lost 6, with 22 bases in between. Full variable domain (missing parts from reference TRBV7-9 and TRBJ1-2): DTGVSQNPRHKITKRGQNVTFRCDPISEHNRLYWYRQTLGQGPEFLTYFQNEAQLEKSRLLSDRFSAERPKGSFSTLEIQRTEQGDSAMYLCAVSRNWDLHGYTFGSGTRLTVV.

The chain has TRBV14 and TRBJ2-7; 8 bases align to TRBD1. The J segment lost 1 base and the V segment lost 4 bases, leaving 6 bases of the junction unmatched. The CDR3 contains 15 residues. Germline CDR1 and CDR2: SGHDN and FVKESK. CDR3 sequence: CASSLDRDRSYEQYF. For the CDR3, the DNA is TGTGCCAGCAGCCTAGACCGGGACAGGTCCTACGAGCAGTACTTC.

V gene TRBV11-3 combines with J gene TRBJ2-3; perhaps TRBD2 as D (5 bases). The CDR3 spans 17 residues. Trimming cost V 7 bases and J 0 bases, with 20 bases left between them. CDR1 and CDR2 (germline): SGHNT, YENEEA. The CDR3, as DNA: TGTGCCAGCACCCCCCAACTGAGCGGACCTAGCACAGATACGCAGTATTTT. Translated: CASTPQLSGPSTDTQYF.

This chain joins TRBV11-3 and TRBJ1-4, with 9 nucleotides matching TRBD1. Germline V gives CDR1 SGHNT, CDR2 YENEEA. Germline trimming cut 1 base from V and 6 bases from J; bases unmatched to any gene: 3. The CDR3 loop spans 15 amino acids. The CDR3 region has the DNA TGTGCCAGCAGCTTAGTGGGACAGGGCTATGAAAAACTGTTTTTT. It is translated as CASSLVGQGYEKLFF.

This sequence joins TRBV19 and TRBJ1-2; D perhaps matches TRBD1 (6 bases). CDR1 is LNHDA, CDR2 SQIVND, per germline (reference sequence). Trimming cost V 7 bases and J 3 bases, with 21 bases left between them. The CDR3 covers 16 residues. The CDR3 sequence is CASKGSEDSRDYGYTF. The CDR3 DNA follows: TGTGCCAGTAAAGGGTCCGAGGACAGTAGAGACTATGGCTACACCTTC.

V is TRBV24-1 and J is TRBJ2-7, with a possible D match to TRBD1 (6 bases). CDR3 size: 17 residues. Germline V gene data show CDR1 as KGHDR and CDR2 as SFDVKD. V gave up 4 bases and J gave up 2 bases, with 20 bases separating them. Written as DNA, the CDR3 is TGTGCCACCAGTGACGCCTTCGTTCACAGGGTGACCTACGAGCAGTACTTC. Residues: CATSDAFVHRVTYEQYF.

The CDR3 coding sequence is TGTGCCAGCAGAGTAGGCGGGCTAGCGGGGGGGAGCCCCTACAATGAGCAGTTCTTC. It specifies CASRVGGLAGGSPYNEQFF. The chain couples TRBV3-1 (or the pseudogene TRBV3-2) to TRBJ2-1; 12 nucleotides match TRBD2. V was pared by 6 bases and J by 2 bases, with 14 bases of the junction left unmatched. This CDR3 has 19 residues. Germline V lookup: CDR1 LGHDT, CDR2 YNNKEL (reference sequence).

The chain has TRBV3-1 (or the pseudogene TRBV3-2) and TRBJ1-1; no firm D call. Germline V gene sequence: CDR1 LGHDT, CDR2 YNNKEL (reference sequence). Trimming left V 0 bases short and J 1 base short, with 6 bases between. This CDR3 contains 14 residues. As DNA, the CDR3 is TGTGCCAGCAGCCAAGAGGCGGGGAACACTGAAGCTTTCTTT. This sequence encodes CASSQEAGNTEAFF.

The rearrangement joins TRBV7-2 to TRBJ1-6; TRBD1 aligns across 7 bases. Germline assignment: CDR1 SGHTA and CDR2 FQGNSA. CDR3 size: 17 residues. The junction had 9 bases not matched to a gene; V was cut back by 5 bases and J by 2 bases. CDR3 DNA: TGTGCCAGCAGCCGCCCGGTCGGGACAGCCTATAATTCACCCCTCCACTTT. It yields the protein CASSRPVGTAYNSPLHF.

The rearrangement links TRBV12-3 or TRBV12-4 to TRBJ1-5, with D possibly matching TRBD1 (5 bases). Trimming removed 8 bases from V and 3 bases from J, with 8 bases in between. This CDR3 contains 12 residues. The CDR3 DNA sequence: TGTGCCAGCGGGGCCCTCAATCAGCCCCAGCATTTT. As protein: CASGALNQPQHF.

The rearrangement links TRBV6-2 or TRBV6-3 to TRBJ2-7; D might be TRBD1 (5 bases). Germline CDR1 reads MNHEY; CDR2 reads SVGEGT. Trimming removed 2 bases from V and 0 bases from J, with 17 bases in between. CDR3 size: 17 residues. The chain's CDR3 is CASSYPQDKLSSYEQYF. CDR3 in DNA: TGTGCCAGCAGTTACCCTCAGGACAAATTATCCTCCTACGAGCAGTACTTC.

The chain links TRBV7-9 to TRBJ1-5; D is unresolved. Looked up from germline, CDR1 is SEHNR and CDR2 is FQNEAQ (reference sequence). The CDR3 contains 13 residues. V lost 3 bases and J 4 bases, leaving 7 bases between the germline ends. The CDR3 sequence: CASSFGLNQPQHF. CDR3 sequence (DNA): TGTGCCAGCAGCTTCGGACTAAATCAGCCCCAGCATTTT.

V gene TRBV5-1 combines with J gene TRBJ1-2; possibly TRBD1 for D (5 bases). Per germline, CDR1 SGHRS and CDR2 YFSETQ. The CDR3 loop spans 12 amino acids. With 4 bases removed from V and 6 bases from J, the gap between germline ends came to 10 bases. CDR3 residues: CASSVSGNGYTF. CDR3 coding DNA: TGCGCCAGCAGCGTATCAGGGAATGGCTACACCTTC.

This clone has just one count. The chain carries TRBV7-8 and TRBJ1-1, with unresolved D. Germline values: CDR1 SGHVS, CDR2 FQNEAQ. CDR3 length: 15 amino acids. The germline V and J ends were trimmed by 4 bases and 0 bases, with 12 bases remaining between them. CDR3 residues: CASSSIPRLNTEAFF. The CDR3 DNA follows: TGTGCCAGCAGCTCGATACCAAGATTGAACACTGAAGCTTTCTTT.

The V and J genes are TRBV7-9 and TRBJ2-7, with D tentatively TRBD1 (5 bases). The germline V gene has CDR1 SEHNR and CDR2 FQNEAQ (reference sequence). V lost 3 bases, J lost 0 bases, and 9 bases lay in between. The CDR3 spans 14 residues. The CDR3 region is CASSFDSSSYEQYF. CDR3 nucleotide sequence: TGTGCCAGCAGCTTCGACAGTAGCTCCTACGAGCAGTACTTC.